The clone carrying this T cell receptor (beta chain) appeared a few times. Its antigen is currently unknown. This record comes from a study of cytomegalovirus exposure and HLA in healthy donors. The PCR used 60 Vbeta and 13 Jbeta primers. Some clones are missing from TCRdb's copy, which holds only in-frame ones; the method was immunoSEQ multiplex PCR. The profile covers about 200,000 clones, with 75% to 90% appearing a single time and less than 3.5% taken by the ten largest. The germline V gene encodes CDR1 MNHEY and CDR2 SVGAGI. CDR3 length: 13 residues. The V gene lost 3 bases and the J gene lost 0 bases, with 5 bases spanning the gap. The study's findings and limits: The majority of CMV-associated TCR beta chains were reported as apparently HLA-restricted in a later analysis.

This chain joins TRBV6-5 and TRBJ1-1; D gene unclear. This clonotype originated in a woman aged 40 to 50 in good health and CMV-seronegative. The sequenced sample was PBMCs. Written as DNA, the CDR3 is TGTGCCAGCAGTTATCAGATGAACACTGAAGCTTTCTTT. It translates to CASSYQMNTEAFF.